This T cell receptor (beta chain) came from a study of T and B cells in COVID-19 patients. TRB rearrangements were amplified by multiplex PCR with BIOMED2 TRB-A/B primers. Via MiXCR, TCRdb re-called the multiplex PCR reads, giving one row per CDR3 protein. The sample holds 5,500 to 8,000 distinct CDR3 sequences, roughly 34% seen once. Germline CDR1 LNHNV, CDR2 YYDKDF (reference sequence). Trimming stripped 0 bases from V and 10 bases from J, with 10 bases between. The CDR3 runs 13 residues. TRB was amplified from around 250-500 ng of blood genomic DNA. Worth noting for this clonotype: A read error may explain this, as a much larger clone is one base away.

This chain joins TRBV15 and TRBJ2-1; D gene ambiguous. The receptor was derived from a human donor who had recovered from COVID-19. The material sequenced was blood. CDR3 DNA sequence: TGTGCCACCAGCAGAGAAAGTAGATCCGAGCAGTTCTTC. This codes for CATSRESRSEQFF.